These 14 T cell receptor beta chains originate from one sample sequenced in a study of T cells in Graves' hyperthyroidism and ophthalmopathy. Authors of the study amplified TCR beta CDR3 regions from RNA transcripts. The TCR CDR3 was amplified in a first-round RT-PCR using the HTBI primer set. MiXCR was run by TCRdb on the multiplex PCR reads, yielding one entry per CDR3 protein. The table shows roughly 100,000 distinct CDR3 sequences, with about 45% occurring only once. Source material: blood. These receptors all stem from a man aged 40-55 years with Graves' hyperthyroidism.

The V and J genes are TRBV4-1 and TRBJ1-2; D is unclear. Germline CDR1 MGHRA, CDR2 YSYEKL. Trimming shortened V by 2 bases and J by 6 bases, and 19 bases separated the two germline ends. The CDR3 spans 16 residues. The CDR3 DNA is TGCGCCAGCAGCCAAACCCAGGTCCTACGATTGGATGGCTACACCTTC. Protein sequence: CASSQTQVLRLDGYTF.

This clonotype was seen many times. The CDR3 DNA reads as TGTGCTAGTGGTTCTAGGCCACTTCTGGATACGCAGTATTTT. Amino acid sequence: CASGSRPLLDTQYF. The chain uses TRBV12-5 and TRBJ2-3; D remains ambiguous. The V gene lost 4 bases and the J gene lost 6 bases, with 14 bases spanning the gap. The CDR3 spans 14 residues. Looked up from germline, CDR1 is LGHNT and CDR2 is FRNRAP.

With regard to this clonotype: This may be a read error: a much more frequent sequence differs by one nucleotide. This chain uses TRBV6-4 with TRBJ2-5, with a tentative D call TRBD1 (8 bases). In germline, CDR1 is MRHNA, CDR2 SNTAGT. The CDR3 totals 15 residues. CDR3 residues: CASSRTRQGFETQDF. Here the CDR3 DNA reads TGTGCCAGCAGTCGGACTAGACAGGGGTTTGAGACCCAGGACTTC.

The chain is built from TRBV9 and TRBJ2-7; possible D gene TRBD1, 5 bases. There are 14 residues in the CDR3. Per the germline V gene, CDR1 is SGDLS and CDR2 is YYNGEE. V lost 0 bases to trimming and J lost 1 base, with 8 bases between them. CDR3: CASSVGGWSYEQYF. Here the CDR3 DNA reads TGTGCCAGCAGCGTAGGGGGCTGGTCCTACGAGCAGTACTTC.

This chain connects TRBV6-2 or TRBV6-3 to TRBJ1-1, with TRBD1 matching over 8 bases. The CDR3 sequence is 17 residues long. V lost 5 bases to trimming and J lost 12 bases; unmatched junction nucleotides: 23. CDR1 is MNHEY and CDR2 is SVGEGT in the germline V gene. DNA for the CDR3: TGTGCCAGCAGTCGGACTAGCGGGACAGGTCGAAAGGCGGTGACTTTCTTT. The encoded protein is CASSRTSGTGRKAVTFF.

The CDR3, as DNA: TGCGCCAGCGTGGCCGGGCCTCCGGGGTACGAGCAGTACTTC. Encoded protein: CASVAGPPGYEQYF. The chain employs TRBV10-2 and TRBJ2-7; D perhaps matches TRBD2 (5 bases). The V and J ends lost 8 bases and 4 bases respectively, with 18 bases between them. CDR1 and CDR2 (germline): WSHSY, SAAADI. The CDR3 covers 14 residues.

This clonotype was seen repeatedly, ten times or more. The genes are TRBV20-1 and TRBJ2-1; 16 bases fit TRBD2. V lost 3 bases to trimming and J lost 4 bases; unmatched junction nucleotides: 6. CDR3 length equals 17 residues. Germline CDR1 reads DFQATT; CDR2 reads SNEGSKA (reference sequence). CDR3 loop: CSARGLAGGPSYNEQFF. The CDR3 DNA sequence: TGCAGTGCTAGGGGACTAGCGGGAGGGCCATCATACAATGAGCAGTTCTTC.

This clonotype was observed many times. The chain links TRBV20-1 to TRBJ2-2, with TRBD1 identical over 9 bases. Germline V gene data show CDR1 as DFQATT and CDR2 as SNEGSKA (reference sequence). Germline trimming cut 1 base from V and 8 bases from J; bases unmatched to any gene: 5. This CDR3 has 14 residues. The CDR3: CSARGTGEVGELFF. CDR3 DNA sequence: TGCAGTGCTAGAGGGACAGGGGAGGTGGGGGAGCTGTTTTTT.

V is TRBV19 and J is TRBJ2-5; no clear D gene. V was pared by 6 bases and J by 5 bases, with 28 bases between. Germline CDR1 LNHDA, CDR2 SQIVND (reference sequence). CDR3 length: 18 residues. CDR3 in amino acids: CASSSIRNTRSYNETQYF. Written as DNA, the CDR3 is TGTGCCAGTAGCAGTATAAGAAACACCCGAAGCTACAATGAGACCCAGTACTTC.

The CDR3 is CASTAGAHYEQYF. The CDR3 DNA reads TGTGCCAGCACCGCGGGGGCGCATTACGAGCAGTACTTC. The chain uses TRBV7-2 and TRBJ2-7; D perhaps matches TRBD2 (7 bases). Trimming cost V 7 bases and J 4 bases, with 14 bases left between them. The V gene's germline CDR1 is SGHTA and CDR2 FQGNSA. This CDR3 region has 13 residues.

The genes are TRBV5-4 and TRBJ1-2; possibly TRBD1 for D (5 bases). V was cut by 4 bases and J by 8 bases, with 15 bases left in between. CDR3 size: 13 residues. The germline V gene has CDR1 SGHNT and CDR2 YYREEE (reference sequence). The CDR3 sequence: CASSGSGAEGYTF. DNA for the CDR3: TGTGCCAGCAGCGGGAGCGGGGCGGAGGGCTACACCTTC.

This clonotype was counted a few times. The rearrangement uses TRBV12-3 or TRBV12-4 and TRBJ1-5, with TRBD1 identical over 7 bases. Trimming at V came to 6 bases and at J to 3 bases, leaving 8 bases not matched to a gene. The CDR3 contains 15 residues. The DNA for the CDR3 is TGTGCCAGCAGCCGATCGGGACAGCTCAATCAGCCCCAGCATTTT. As protein: CASSRSGQLNQPQHF.

This clonotype was seen repeatedly, ten times or more. This chain links TRBV7-2 with TRBJ2-7; 14 positions agree with TRBD2. CDR3 length: 13 amino acids. The junction had 1 base not matched to a gene; V was cut back by 6 bases and J by 6 bases. In germline, CDR1 is SGHTA, CDR2 FQGNSA. The CDR3 here is CASRGLAGVEQYF. The CDR3 DNA sequence: TGTGCCAGCAGGGGACTAGCGGGAGTCGAGCAGTACTTC.

This chain uses TRBV5-1 with TRBJ1-5; the D gene is possibly TRBD1 (5 bases). Looked up from germline, CDR1 is SGHRS and CDR2 is YFSETQ. The length of the CDR3 is 15 residues. V was clipped by 4 bases and J by 5 bases, with 16 bases between them. The CDR3 is CASSLGTSGDQPQHF. The DNA of the CDR3 is TGCGCCAGCAGCCTTGGGACTAGCGGGGATCAGCCCCAGCATTTT.